The rows below give T cell receptor beta chains drawn from one sample of a study of shared clonotypes between healthy human individuals. The repertoire was sequenced with immunoSEQ multiplex PCR; TCRdb's copy has only in-frame clones and lacks some. The sample lists about 1,900,000 clones; about 95% were seen once. The sample taken for sequencing was naive CD8+ T cells sorted from blood. The receptors shown here come from a man between 18 and 35 years old in good health. Each CDR3 is given with its conserved first and last residue. D genes are given only for firm matches. Some rows mark clone size as missing; the rest say once, few, many or name a class of expanded clone.

d_gene | abundance | j_gene | v_gene | CDR3aa | CDR3nt
NA | NA | TRBJ2-7 | TRBV28 | CASSTWDASYEQYF | TGTGCCAGCAGTACCTGGGACGCCTCCTACGAGCAGTACTTC
NA | NA | TRBJ1-5 | TRBV5-4 | CASSLGANQPQHF | TGTGCCAGCAGCTTGGGGGCCAATCAGCCCCAGCATTTT
NA | NA | TRBJ2-5 | TRBV6-5 | CASSPMTGVETQYF | TGTGCCAGCAGTCCGATGACGGGGGTAGAGACCCAGTACTTC
TRBD1 | NA | TRBJ2-4 | TRBV19 | CASSMGQGLAKNIQYF | TGTGCCAGTAGTATGGGACAGGGGCTAGCCAAAAACATTCAGTACTTC
TRBD2 | NA | TRBJ2-7 | TRBV4-2 | CASSQEDGPGGSYEQYF | TGTGCCAGCAGCCAAGAAGATGGACCGGGGGGGTCCTACGAGCAGTACTTC
TRBD1 | NA | TRBJ2-2 | TRBV7-7 | CASSHMTGGAHGELFF | TGTGCTAGCAGCCATATGACAGGGGGCGCCCACGGGGAGCTGTTTTTT
NA | NA | TRBJ1-5 | TRBV7-8 | CASSSLLDQPQHF | TGTGCCAGCAGCTCACTTCTTGATCAGCCCCAGCATTTT
TRBD1 | NA | TRBJ1-5 | TRBV15 | CATSHPGGEGQPQHF | TGTGCCACCAGCCACCCAGGGGGGGAGGGTCAGCCCCAGCATTTT
NA | NA | TRBJ2-7 | TRBV6-1 | CASNYRAAYEQYF | TGTGCCAGCAATTACAGGGCCGCCTACGAGCAGTACTTC
TRBD1 | NA | TRBJ2-5 | TRBV6-6 | CASSSATATGGETQYF | TGTGCCAGCAGTTCCGCGACAGCGACAGGGGGAGAGACCCAGTACTTC
NA | NA | TRBJ1-2 | TRBV18 | CANPATGYGYTF | TGTGCCAATCCAGCCACGGGCTATGGCTACACCTTC
NA | once | TRBJ2-7 | TRBV15 | CATSRDRPGSYEQYF | TGTGCCACCAGCAGAGATCGCCCAGGCTCCTACGAGCAGTACTTC
NA | NA | TRBJ1-5 | TRBV2 | CASSEGLQIRKPQHF | TGTGCCAGCAGTGAGGGACTGCAGATTCGGAAGCCCCAGCATTTT
TRBD1 | NA | TRBJ2-5 | TRBV25-1 | CASSDLDLTGEETQYF | TGTGCCAGCAGCGACCTAGACCTGACAGGGGAAGAGACCCAGTACTTC
NA | NA | TRBJ1-2 | TRBV25-1 | CASSDPVGEWNYGYTF | TGTGCCAGCAGTGACCCCGTTGGGGAGTGGAACTATGGCTACACCTTC
NA | NA | TRBJ2-1 | TRBV27 | CASSLMGDEQFF | TGTGCCAGCAGCCTTATGGGCGATGAGCAGTTCTTC
NA | NA | TRBJ2-7 | TRBV9 | CASSVGPPDRELYEQYF | TGTGCCAGCAGCGTAGGACCACCCGACAGAGAACTGTACGAGCAGTACTTC
TRBD1 | NA | TRBJ2-7 | TRBV30 | CAWSAWLTGDYEQYF | TGTGCCTGGAGTGCCTGGTTGACAGGGGACTACGAGCAGTACTTC
TRBD2 | NA | TRBJ2-1 | TRBV2 | CASKAGGSYNEQFF | TGTGCCAGCAAGGCGGGGGGATCCTACAATGAGCAGTTCTTC
TRBD2 | NA | TRBJ2-1 | TRBV13 | CASSLGLGEGTYNEQFF | TGTGCCAGCAGCTTAGGCCTGGGGGAGGGAACCTACAATGAGCAGTTCTTC
NA | NA | TRBJ2-1 | TRBV4-1 | CASSQALYNEQFF | TGCGCCAGCAGCCAGGCCCTGTACAATGAGCAGTTCTTC
NA | NA | TRBJ2-1 | TRBV4-3 | CASSLRLGDFYNEQFF | TGCGCCAGCAGCCTAAGACTGGGGGACTTTTACAATGAGCAGTTCTTC
TRBD2 | NA | TRBJ2-3 | TRBV27 | CASSLSGLAGGPGTDTQYF | TGTGCCAGCAGTTTATCCGGACTAGCGGGAGGGCCTGGCACAGATACGCAGTATTTT
NA | NA | TRBJ2-7 | TRBV5-8 | CASSLGGSGYEQYF | TGTGCCAGCAGCTTAGGAGGCTCTGGCTACGAGCAGTACTTC
NA | NA | TRBJ1-4 | TRBV28 | CASSLREDATNEKLFF | TGTGCCAGCAGTTTGAGAGAGGACGCAACTAATGAAAAACTGTTTTTT
NA | NA | TRBJ1-4 | TRBV5-1 | CASSGQGRDEKLFF | TGCGCCAGCAGCGGTCAGGGGAGGGATGAAAAACTGTTTTTT
NA | NA | TRBJ2-1 | TRBV7-2 | CASSLGRYNEQFF | TGTGCCAGCAGCTTAGGGCGGTACAATGAGCAGTTCTTC
NA | NA | TRBJ2-1 | TRBV29-1 | CSVAEAVYNEQFF | TGCAGCGTTGCTGAGGCGGTATACAATGAGCAGTTCTTC
NA | NA | TRBJ2-1 | TRBV9 | CASSGGGYNEQFF | TGTGCCAGCAGCGGAGGTGGTTACAATGAGCAGTTCTTC
NA | NA | TRBJ2-3 | TRBV7-9 | CASKEDGGTDTQYF | TGTGCCAGTAAGGAGGATGGTGGCACAGATACGCAGTATTTT
TRBD1 | NA | TRBJ2-1 | TRBV6-6 | CASSMWTGSNEQFF | TGTGCCAGCAGTATGTGGACAGGGAGTAATGAGCAGTTCTTC
NA | NA | TRBJ2-2 | TRBV6-1 | CASKDWGAYGELFF | TGTGCCAGCAAGGACTGGGGGGCGTACGGGGAGCTGTTTTTT
NA | NA | TRBJ2-5 | TRBV10-2 | CASSDTNQETQYF | TGCGCCAGCAGTGATACCAACCAAGAGACCCAGTACTTC
NA | NA | TRBJ1-6 | TRBV13 | CASSLGYGARNLLHF | TGTGCCAGCAGCTTAGGGTACGGGGCCCGGAACTTACTCCACTTT
NA | few | TRBJ1-5 | TRBV19 | CASSIVGRPQHF | TGTGCCAGTAGTATAGTGGGTCGGCCCCAGCATTTT
NA | NA | TRBJ1-4 | TRBV19 | CASRPGDTINEKLFF | TGTGCCAGCCGACCGGGAGACACCATTAATGAAAAACTGTTTTTT
TRBD1 | once | TRBJ1-5 | TRBV7-2 | CASSLGWARGNQPQHF | TGTGCCAGCAGCTTAGGGTGGGCCAGGGGGAATCAGCCCCAGCATTTT
TRBD1 | NA | TRBJ1-4 | TRBV7-9 | CASSSSGQVEEKLFF | TGTGCCAGCAGCTCCTCGGGACAGGTCGAAGAAAAACTGTTTTTT
NA | NA | TRBJ1-1 | TRBV5-4 | CASSRTTNTEAFF | TGTGCCAGCTCTCGGACAACGAACACTGAAGCTTTCTTT
TRBD2 | once | TRBJ2-7 | TRBV4-1 | CASSQRLANEQYF | TGCGCCAGCAGCCAACGACTAGCAAACGAGCAGTACTTC